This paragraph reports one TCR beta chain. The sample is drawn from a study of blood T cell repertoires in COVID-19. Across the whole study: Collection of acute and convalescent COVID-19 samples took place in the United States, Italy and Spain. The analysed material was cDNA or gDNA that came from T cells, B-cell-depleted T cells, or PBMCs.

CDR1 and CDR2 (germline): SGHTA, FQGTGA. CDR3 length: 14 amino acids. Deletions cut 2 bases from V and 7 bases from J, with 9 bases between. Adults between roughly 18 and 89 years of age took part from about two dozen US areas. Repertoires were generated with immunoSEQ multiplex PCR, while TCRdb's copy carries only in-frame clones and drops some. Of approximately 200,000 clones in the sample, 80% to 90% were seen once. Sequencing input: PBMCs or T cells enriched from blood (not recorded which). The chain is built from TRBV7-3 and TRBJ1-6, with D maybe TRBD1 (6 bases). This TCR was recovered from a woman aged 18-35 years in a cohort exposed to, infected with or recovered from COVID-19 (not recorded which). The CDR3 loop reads CASSLQGTNSPLHF. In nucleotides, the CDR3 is TGTGCCAGCAGCTTACAGGGGACCAATTCACCCCTCCACTTT.